Listed below are T cell receptor beta chains from one sample, sequenced in a study of chemoradiotherapy in HPV16-positive cancers. Sequencing used immunoSEQ multiplex PCR; TCRdb keeps in-frame clones, though not all of them. This sample has some 3,000 clones, with around 83% found just once. Material: tumor tissue, obtained from a patient who underwent chemoradiotherapy. The receptor set was obtained from a human donor with HPV-associated anogenital cancer. CDR3s include the opening cysteine and the closing phenylalanine or tryptophan. The D gene is left open where the match is weak. Size tells how often a clone was seen (once, few, many) or the class of an expanded clone, and some rows leave it out.

size: -
J: TRBJ1-5
D: TRBD1
V: TRBV27
CDR3: CASSQDRGSQPQHF
DNA: TGTGCCAGCAGCCAAGACAGGGGGTCCCAGCCCCAGCATTTT

size: -
J: TRBJ2-7
D: TRBD1
V: TRBV28
CDR3: CASSLSGQGVYEQYF
DNA: TGTGCCAGCAGTTTAAGCGGACAGGGGGTGTACGAGCAGTACTTC

size: -
J: TRBJ1-6
D: -
V: TRBV7-9
CDR3: CASSLVGLGGSPLHF
DNA: TGTGCCAGCAGCTTAGTGGGACTAGGCGGTTCACCCCTCCACTTT

size: few
J: TRBJ2-2
D: -
V: TRBV7-3
CDR3: CASSPDQSGELFF
DNA: TGTGCCAGCAGCCCCGACCAATCCGGGGAGCTGTTTTTT

size: -
J: TRBJ1-2
D: -
V: TRBV28
CDR3: CASSLGRNNGYTF
DNA: TGTGCCAGCAGTTTGGGCAGGAATAATGGCTACACCTTC

size: -
J: TRBJ2-3
D: -
V: TRBV7-6
CDR3: CASSLGSSTDTQYF
DNA: TGTGCCAGCAGCTTGGGGTCTTCCACAGATACGCAGTATTTT

size: -
J: TRBJ2-3
D: -
V: TRBV5-1
CDR3: CASSLSWGDTQYF
DNA: TGCGCCAGCAGCCTCAGCTGGGGAGATACGCAGTATTTT

size: -
J: TRBJ2-1
D: -
V: TRBV7-3
CDR3: CASRDPGLHNEQFF
DNA: TGTGCCAGCAGGGATCCGGGACTCCACAATGAGCAGTTCTTC

size: once
J: TRBJ2-1
D: TRBD2
V: TRBV19
CDR3: CASMGLDSNEQFF
DNA: TGTGCCAGTATGGGACTAGACTCAAATGAGCAGTTCTTC

size: -
J: TRBJ2-1
D: TRBD2
V: TRBV5-5
CDR3: CASSLLAAAYNEQFF
DNA: TGTGCCAGCAGCTTACTAGCGGCCGCCTACAATGAGCAGTTCTTC

size: -
J: TRBJ2-1
D: TRBD1
V: TRBV11-3
CDR3: CASSVNRGFYNEQFF
DNA: TGTGCCAGCAGCGTCAACAGGGGGTTTTACAATGAGCAGTTCTTC

size: -
J: TRBJ2-1
D: -
V: TRBV10-1
CDR3: CASSQTSLRNEQFF
DNA: TGCGCCAGCAGCCAGACTAGTTTGAGGAATGAGCAGTTCTTC

size: once
J: TRBJ1-5
D: -
V: TRBV5-6
CDR3: CASSLGRWGNQPQHF
DNA: TGTGCCAGCAGCTTGGGAAGGTGGGGCAATCAGCCCCAGCATTTT

size: -
J: TRBJ2-2
D: TRBD2
V: TRBV2
CDR3: CASSLGLAGAGELFF
DNA: TGTGCCAGCAGTTTAGGGCTAGCGGGGGCCGGGGAGCTGTTTTTT

size: -
J: TRBJ2-5
D: -
V: TRBV28
CDR3: CASSVGTFQGTQYF
DNA: TGTGCCAGCAGTGTCGGGACTTTCCAAGGGACCCAGTACTTC

size: -
J: TRBJ2-6
D: TRBD2
V: TRBV19
CDR3: CASKTGGIPSGANVLTF
DNA: TGTGCCAGTAAGACCGGGGGGATCCCCTCTGGGGCCAACGTCCTGACTTTC

size: -
J: TRBJ1-2
D: -
V: TRBV27
CDR3: CASSFSGNYGYTF
DNA: TGTGCCAGCAGTTTCTCCGGGAACTATGGCTACACCTTC

size: -
J: TRBJ2-5
D: TRBD1
V: TRBV4-1
CDR3: CASSQEGQGRETQYF
DNA: TGCGCCAGCAGCCAAGAAGGACAGGGAAGAGAGACCCAGTACTTC

size: once
J: TRBJ2-5
D: TRBD2
V: TRBV2
CDR3: CASSETVAGIEIQETQYF
DNA: TGTGCCAGCAGTGAAACGGTAGCGGGGATAGAAATCCAAGAGACCCAGTACTTC

size: -
J: TRBJ1-3
D: -
V: TRBV6-1
CDR3: CASSERQPGDTIYF
DNA: TGTGCCAGCAGTGAACGGCAGCCCGGGGACACCATATATTTT

size: -
J: TRBJ2-7
D: -
V: TRBV2
CDR3: CASTRGTVPYEQYF
DNA: TGTGCCAGCACCCGCGGGACGGTCCCCTACGAGCAGTACTTC

size: -
J: TRBJ2-7
D: -
V: TRBV11-2
CDR3: CASSAYEQYF
DNA: TGTGCCAGCAGCGCCTACGAGCAGTACTTC

size: -
J: TRBJ2-7
D: -
V: TRBV18
CDR3: CASSPPTGQGRYEQYF
DNA: TGTGCCAGCTCACCACCGACCGGTCAGGGACGCTACGAGCAGTACTTC

size: -
J: TRBJ2-5
D: TRBD2
V: TRBV5-1
CDR3: CASSLDKRGGSETQYF
DNA: TGCGCCAGCAGCTTGGATAAACGGGGGGGCTCAGAGACCCAGTACTTC

size: once
J: TRBJ2-7
D: -
V: TRBV14
CDR3: CASSHLTPRDKSYEQYF
DNA: TGTGCCAGCAGCCACCTAACCCCGCGGGACAAGTCCTACGAGCAGTACTTC

size: -
J: TRBJ2-3
D: -
V: TRBV5-1
CDR3: CASSSVGGRGSTQYF
DNA: TGCGCCAGCAGCTCGGTCGGGGGGCGAGGGTCTACGCAGTATTTT

size: -
J: TRBJ2-3
D: -
V: TRBV28
CDR3: CASSLDSSGETNTDTQYF
DNA: TGTGCCAGCAGCTTAGACAGTTCAGGAGAAACTAACACAGATACGCAGTATTTT

size: -
J: TRBJ2-5
D: -
V: TRBV4-1
CDR3: CASSQYGTTMETQYF
DNA: TGCGCCAGCAGCCAATATGGGACAACGATGGAGACCCAGTACTTC

size: -
J: TRBJ1-1
D: TRBD1
V: TRBV18
CDR3: CATSTGDTEAFF
DNA: TGTGCCACATCTACAGGGGACACTGAAGCTTTCTTT

size: -
J: TRBJ1-1
D: -
V: TRBV11-3
CDR3: CASSSTGAGRTEAFF
DNA: TGTGCCAGCAGCTCGACTGGGGCGGGGAGGACTGAAGCTTTCTTT

size: -
J: TRBJ2-3
D: TRBD2
V: TRBV2
CDR3: CASTFASGSFTDTQYF
DNA: TGTGCCAGCACCTTCGCTAGCGGGAGCTTCACAGATACGCAGTATTTT

size: -
J: TRBJ1-1
D: -
V: TRBV14
CDR3: CASSLGGNTEAFF
DNA: TGTGCCAGCAGCCTAGGGGGGAACACTGAAGCTTTCTTT

size: -
J: TRBJ1-2
D: TRBD1
V: TRBV5-1
CDR3: CASSTGWTGGNYGYTF
DNA: TGCGCCAGCAGTACCGGTTGGACAGGGGGAAACTATGGCTACACCTTC

size: -
J: TRBJ1-2
D: TRBD1
V: TRBV5-1
CDR3: CASSPQGDGYTF
DNA: TGCGCCAGCAGCCCACAGGGGGATGGCTACACCTTC

size: -
J: TRBJ2-4
D: TRBD1
V: TRBV5-6
CDR3: CASSLALTGKNIQYF
DNA: TGTGCCAGCAGCTTGGCCTTGACAGGGAAAAACATTCAGTACTTC

size: -
J: TRBJ2-1
D: TRBD2
V: TRBV28
CDR3: CATSGSPYNEQFF
DNA: TGTGCCACTAGCGGGTCCCCCTACAATGAGCAGTTCTTC

size: -
J: TRBJ1-1
D: -
V: TRBV9
CDR3: CASSVMGAETEAFF
DNA: TGTGCCAGCAGCGTAATGGGGGCTGAAACTGAAGCTTTCTTT

size: -
J: TRBJ2-7
D: -
V: TRBV14
CDR3: CASSQEEGGEQYF
DNA: TGTGCCAGCAGCCAAGAGGAGGGTGGAGAGCAGTACTTC